The sample holds many counts of the clone carrying this T cell receptor (beta chain). No antigen is known for it. This sample stems from a study of shared clonotypes between healthy human individuals. General study findings and limits: The represented genetic and exposure-history diversity was limited by the small number of donors.

For every subset, genomic DNA was evenly distributed across several immunoSEQ plates. Only in-frame clones appear in the TCRdb table, and some are missing; sequencing was by immunoSEQ multiplex PCR. The table lists approximately 940,000 clones, 60% to 85% of them singletons. V lost 5 bases, J lost 6 bases, and 19 bases lay in between. The germline V gene has CDR1 MNHEY and CDR2 SVGAGI. The CDR3 has 15 residues. This chain joins TRBV6-5 and TRBJ1-2; tentative D call: TRBD1 (6 bases). Input material: memory CD4+ T cells sorted from blood. The subset here: CD45RA-negative fraction. This TCR derives from a young man in good health. As DNA, the CDR3 is TGTGCCAGCAGTCACCGGGACACCGGGGGCCATGGCTACACCTTC. Its translation is CASSHRDTGGHGYTF.